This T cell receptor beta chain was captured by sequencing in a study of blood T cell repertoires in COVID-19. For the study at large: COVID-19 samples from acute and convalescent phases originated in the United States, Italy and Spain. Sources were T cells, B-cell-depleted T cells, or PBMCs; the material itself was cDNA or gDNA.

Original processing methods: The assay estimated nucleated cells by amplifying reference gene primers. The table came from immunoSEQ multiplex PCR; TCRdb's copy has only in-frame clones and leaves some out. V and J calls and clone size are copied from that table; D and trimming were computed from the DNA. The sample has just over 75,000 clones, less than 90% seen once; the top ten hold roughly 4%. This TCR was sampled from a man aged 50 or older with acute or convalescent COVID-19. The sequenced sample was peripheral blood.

For the CDR3, the DNA is TGCGCCAGCAGCCAAGTCGGCCCCGGGGGGGAAAAACTGTTTTTT. Its translation is CASSQVGPGGEKLFF. The chain is built from TRBV4-3 and TRBJ1-4; D possibly corresponds to TRBD1 (5 bases). The germline V gene has CDR1 LGHNA and CDR2 YSLEER. CDR3 length: 15 amino acids. V dropped 1 base and J dropped 8 bases, with 14 bases sitting between them.